The next 22 T cell receptor beta chains were all read from a single sample in a study of T cell clones after liver transplantation. Sequencing used immunoSEQ multiplex PCR; TCRdb keeps in-frame clones, though not all of them. The sample records 65,000 to 95,000 clones, under 90% being singletons. This material consisted of CD4+ T cells from blood, taken before liver transplant. The receptor set was obtained from a human donor who received a liver transplant.

The V and J genes are TRBV9 and TRBJ1-1; 7 bases map to TRBD1. CDR3 length: 15 residues. V was pared by 4 bases and J by 0 bases, with 6 bases of the junction left unmatched. Germline lookup yields CDR1 SGDLS and CDR2 YYNGEE. CDR3 residues: CASSPTGKVNTEAFF. The CDR3 nucleotides read TGTGCCAGCAGCCCGACAGGGAAAGTGAACACTGAAGCTTTCTTT.

V gene TRBV6-5 combines with J gene TRBJ2-2; D gene uncertain. The germline V gene has CDR1 MNHEY and CDR2 SVGAGI. This CDR3 region has 13 residues. V shed 6 bases and J shed 7 bases, with 12 bases lying between them. CDR3 residues: CASSRGVYGELFF. The DNA of the CDR3 is TGTGCCAGCAGCCGAGGAGTTTACGGGGAGCTGTTTTTT.

The rearrangement joins TRBV7-9 to TRBJ2-7; D gene unclear. This CDR3 region has 12 residues. The V end was cut by 5 bases, the J end by 2 bases, with 7 bases between. Germline loops: CDR1 SEHNR, CDR2 FQNEAQ (reference sequence). DNA of the CDR3: TGTGCCAGCAGCAGAGGTACCTACGAGCAGTACTTC. It translates to CASSRGTYEQYF.

This chain uses TRBV5-1 with TRBJ1-1; 9 bases are a match to TRBD1. From germline, CDR1 is SGHRS and CDR2 YFSETQ. This CDR3 is built from 15 residues. V shed 0 bases and J 4 bases; nucleotides not matched to a gene: 4. The CDR3 nucleotides are TGCGCCAGCAGCTTGGGAGGGACAGGGCCCACTGAAGCTTTCTTT. The encoded protein is CASSLGGTGPTEAFF. Combining the CDR3 with reference TRBV5-1 and TRBJ1-1 gives the whole variable domain KAGVTQTPRYLIKTRGQQVTLSCSPISGHRSVSWYQQTPGQGLQFLFEYFSETQRNKGNFPGRFSGRQFSNSRSEMNVSTLELGDSALYLCASSLGGTGPTEAFFGQGTRLTVV.

The chain uses TRBV5-1 and TRBJ1-1; D uncertain. Per germline, CDR1 SGHRS and CDR2 YFSETQ. The germline V and J ends were trimmed by 2 bases and 3 bases, with 11 bases remaining between them. The CDR3 totals 14 residues. CDR3: CASSFITEDTEAFF. CDR3 nucleotides: TGCGCCAGCAGCTTTATAACGGAAGACACTGAAGCTTTCTTT.

The V gene is TRBV18, the J gene TRBJ1-1; 7 nucleotides line up with TRBD1. This CDR3 is 14 amino acids long. The germline V gene encodes CDR1 KGHSH and CDR2 LQKENI. The trim removed 3 bases at V and 3 bases at J, leaving 4 bases unmatched. The CDR3 sequence is CASSPSTGDTEAFF. CDR3 sequence (DNA): TGTGCCAGCTCACCCTCTACAGGGGACACTGAAGCTTTCTTT.

The rearrangement joins TRBV28 to TRBJ2-1, with TRBD2 matching over 12 bases. The CDR3 sequence is 16 residues long. The germline V gene encodes CDR1 MDHEN and CDR2 SYDVKM. V shed 4 bases, J shed 7 bases, and the junction held 8 bases outside the gene matches. CDR3 nucleotides: TGTGCCAGCAGTTCCCATCTAGCGGGAGGGGGGAATGAGCAGTTCTTC. This sequence encodes CASSSHLAGGGNEQFF.

The genes are TRBV2 and TRBJ2-7; TRBD1 might be the D (5 bases). Germline values: CDR1 SNHLY, CDR2 FYNNEI. This CDR3 is built from 14 residues. Between the trimmed V and J ends, which lost 4 bases and 5 bases, there was a span of 15 bases. The CDR3, as DNA: TGTGCCAGCAGTGCGGCTAGGGGTGTGCACGAGCAGTACTTC. It translates to CASSAARGVHEQYF.

The chain is built from TRBV5-1 and TRBJ1-1; D gene ambiguous. Germline values: CDR1 SGHRS, CDR2 YFSETQ. V lost 4 bases, J lost 5 bases, and 18 bases lay in between. The length of the CDR3 is 15 residues. The CDR3 DNA sequence: TGCGCCAGCAGCCGAGGTATGGGGATTGTGACTGAAGCTTTCTTT. As protein: CASSRGMGIVTEAFF.

The V and J genes are TRBV9 and TRBJ2-1, with D possibly called TRBD1 or TRBD2 (7 bases each). V dropped 0 bases and J dropped 0 bases, with 25 bases sitting between them. The CDR3 extends over 21 amino acids. Per the germline V gene, CDR1 is SGDLS and CDR2 is YYNGEE. The CDR3, as DNA: TGTGCCAGCAGCGTAGCGGGGACAGCTAGCGGCCGGGGAAACTCCTACAATGAGCAGTTCTTC. This translates into CASSVAGTASGRGNSYNEQFF.

This rearrangement joins TRBV19 to TRBJ1-5; possible D gene TRBD1, 5 bases. From germline, CDR1 is LNHDA and CDR2 SQIVND (reference sequence). The CDR3 sequence is 15 residues long. Trimming stripped 5 bases from V and 3 bases from J, with 14 bases between. The CDR3 nucleotides read TGTGCCAGTAGTGGCCTGAAGACAGTCAATCAGCCCCAGCATTTT. Protein: CASSGLKTVNQPQHF.

This clone came up a few times. V is TRBV10-3 and J is TRBJ1-2, with unresolved D. V was pared by 0 bases and J by 9 bases, with 8 bases between. The CDR3 sequence is 12 residues long. CDR1 and CDR2 (germline): ENHRY, SYGVKD. The CDR3 sequence is CAISESSRSYTF. As DNA, the CDR3 is TGTGCCATCAGTGAGTCCTCCCGAAGCTACACCTTC.

The chain joins TRBV5-6 to TRBJ2-7; 13 bases line up with TRBD2. The V and J ends lost 4 bases and 2 bases, in that order; junction bases with no gene match: 3. Germline V gives CDR1 SGHDT, CDR2 YYEEEE. The CDR3 contains 15 residues. CDR3 nucleotides: TGTGCCAGCAGCCCTGGACTAGCGGGAGCCTACGAGCAGTACTTC. Encoded protein: CASSPGLAGAYEQYF.

This chain connects TRBV28 to TRBJ1-5; 10 positions agree with TRBD1. Looked up from germline, CDR1 is MDHEN and CDR2 is SYDVKM. This CDR3 is built from 13 residues. V dropped 11 bases and J dropped 6; count of bases not matched to a gene: 7. Here the CDR3 reads CAVGGQGIQPQHF. CDR3 nucleotides: TGTGCCGTAGGGGGACAGGGGATTCAGCCCCAGCATTTT.

This chain connects TRBV6-1 to TRBJ1-2; possible D gene TRBD1, 6 bases. Per germline, CDR1 MNHNS and CDR2 SASEGT. Trimming took off 4 bases at V and 5 bases at J, with 14 bases between the two ends. The CDR3 runs to 14 residues. The CDR3 sequence: CASSGDTRLYGYTF. CDR3 bases: TGTGCCAGCAGTGGGGACACAAGACTGTATGGCTACACCTTC.

The rearrangement joins TRBV7-3 to TRBJ2-7; 8 bases fit TRBD1. The germline gives CDR1 SGHTA, CDR2 FQGTGA. Trimming at V came to 5 bases and at J to 5 bases, leaving 11 bases not matched to a gene. The CDR3 is 15 residues long. CDR3 protein: CASSPARTGRNEQYF. The CDR3 region has the DNA TGTGCCAGCAGCCCCGCCCGGACAGGGAGGAACGAGCAGTACTTC.

The chain links TRBV28 to TRBJ1-2; possible D gene TRBD1, 6 bases. The germline CDR1 and CDR2 sequences are MDHEN and SYDVKM. The V end was cut by 1 base, the J end by 4 bases, with 19 bases between. The CDR3 sequence is 17 residues long. The CDR3, as DNA: TGTGCCAGCAGTTTATCGGACAGTCTTACTATCCTCTATGGCTACACCTTC. Amino acids: CASSLSDSLTILYGYTF.

This clone was observed a few times. The CDR3 protein is CASSRTVQETQYF. In nucleotides, the CDR3 is TGTGCCAGCAGTCGTACGGTGCAAGAGACCCAGTACTTC. The rearrangement uses TRBV28 and TRBJ2-5; D gene uncertain. Deletions cut 5 bases from V and 2 bases from J, with 9 bases between. The CDR3 is made up of 13 amino acids. Germline V gives CDR1 MDHEN, CDR2 SYDVKM.

The chain joins TRBV2 to TRBJ1-3, with 7 bases fitting TRBD1. Germline CDR1 is SNHLY and CDR2 is FYNNEI. The trim removed 5 bases at V and 3 bases at J, leaving 4 bases unmatched. The CDR3 has 14 amino acids. CDR3 coding DNA: TGTGCCAGCAGTTTCACAGGGGTTGGAAACACCATATATTTT. Protein product: CASSFTGVGNTIYF.

As DNA, the CDR3 is TGTGCCAGCAGCTCAACGACGACAGGGCCTGGAAACACCATATATTTT. Amino acids: CASSSTTTGPGNTIYF. The chain uses TRBV9 and TRBJ1-3; 7 nucleotides line up with TRBD1. This CDR3 has 16 amino acids. Germline V CDR1 and CDR2: SGDLS, YYNGEE. J lost 2 bases, V lost 4 bases, and 9 bases had no gene match.

The chain employs TRBV9 and TRBJ2-1, with 9 bases lining up with TRBD1. The V gene's germline CDR1 is SGDLS and CDR2 YYNGEE. V shed 4 bases and J 2 bases; nucleotides not matched to a gene: 7. The CDR3 is 16 residues long. CDR3 DNA sequence: TGTGCCAGCAGCCTCAGGACAGGGGTTACCTACAATGAGCAGTTCTTC. Amino acids: CASSLRTGVTYNEQFF.

The chain joins TRBV28 to TRBJ2-7; maybe TRBD2 (7 bases). Germline V gene data show CDR1 as MDHEN and CDR2 as SYDVKM. V dropped 5 bases and J dropped 2 bases, with 19 bases sitting between them. The CDR3 has 16 residues. CDR3 in amino acids: CASSTPGGGTTYEQYF. In DNA, the CDR3 is TGTGCCAGCAGTACTCCCGGAGGGGGGACTACCTACGAGCAGTACTTC.